The following is a TCR beta chain sequence with its context. These data originate in a study of blood T cell repertoires in COVID-19. Libraries were prepared by immunoSEQ multiplex PCR; TCRdb keeps only in-frame clonotypes and omits some of them. This sample has tens of thousands of clones, with 75% to 85% found just once. Germline V gene data show CDR1 as SNHLY and CDR2 as FYNNEI. Unmatched junction bases numbered 9, after V lost 4 bases and J lost 8 bases. The CDR3 extends over 14 amino acids. The genes are TRBV2 and TRBJ1-1, with 8 bases aligning to TRBD1. This clonotype originated in a woman aged 50 to 65 with acute or convalescent COVID-19. The material sequenced was peripheral blood. This chain's CDR3 is CASSVSDRATEAFF. The CDR3 DNA sequence: TGTGCCAGCAGTGTTTCGGACAGGGCAACAGAAGCTTTCTTT.